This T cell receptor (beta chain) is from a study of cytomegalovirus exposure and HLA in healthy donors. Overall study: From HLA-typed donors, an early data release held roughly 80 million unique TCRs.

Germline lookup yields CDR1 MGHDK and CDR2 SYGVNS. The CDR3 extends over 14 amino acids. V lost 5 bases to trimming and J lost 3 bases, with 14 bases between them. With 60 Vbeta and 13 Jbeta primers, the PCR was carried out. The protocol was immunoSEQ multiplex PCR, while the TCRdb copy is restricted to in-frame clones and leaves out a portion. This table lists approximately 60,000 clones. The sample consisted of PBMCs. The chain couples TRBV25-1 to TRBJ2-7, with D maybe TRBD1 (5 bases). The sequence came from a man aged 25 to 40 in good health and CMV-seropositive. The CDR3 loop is CASSPQGKSYEQYF. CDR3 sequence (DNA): TGTGCCAGCAGTCCGCAGGGTAAGAGCTACGAGCAGTACTTC.